These 7 T cell receptor beta chains were sequenced from one sample in a study of cytomegalovirus exposure and HLA in healthy donors. Repertoires were generated with immunoSEQ multiplex PCR, while TCRdb's copy carries only in-frame clones and drops some. The table has under 350,000 clones, 80% to 90% seen once. Sequencing was carried out using PBMCs. These receptors originate from a woman aged 18-29 years in good health and CMV-seronegative.

V and J are TRBV7-8 and TRBJ2-5; weak D call: TRBD2 (5 bases). The CDR3 spans 14 residues. Trimming cost V 5 bases and J 5 bases, with 15 bases left between them. Germline CDR1 is SGHVS and CDR2 is FQNEAQ. The CDR3 nucleotides are TGTGCCAGCAGCACCCATCTAGCTGGGGAGACCCAGTACTTC. Translation gives CASSTHLAGETQYF.

This clone has just a few counts. CDR3 region: CASSADRGTGNTIYF. CDR3 DNA sequence: TGTGCCAGCAGCGCAGACAGGGGAACTGGAAACACCATATATTTT. V is TRBV9 and J is TRBJ1-3; 8 bases match TRBD1. This CDR3 spans 15 amino acids. J lost 2 bases, V lost 3 bases, and 4 bases had no gene match. Germline V CDR1 and CDR2: SGDLS, YYNGEE. The full variable domain, in which reference TRBV9 and TRBJ1-3 provide the parts outside the CDR3, is DSGVTQTPKHLITATGQRVTLRCSPRSGDLSVYWYQQSLDQGLQFLIQYYNGEERAKGNILERFSAQQFPDLHSELNLSSLELGDSALYFCASSADRGTGNTIYFGEGSWLTVV.

The V gene is TRBV7-8, the J gene TRBJ2-7, with TRBD1 matching 7 bases. The CDR3 length is 15 residues. Germline V CDR1 and CDR2: SGHVS, FQNEAQ. The V and J ends lost 5 bases and 4 bases, in that order; junction bases with no gene match: 11. CDR3 DNA: TGTGCCAGCAGCACACGACAGGGTCTAGTTTACGAGCAGTACTTC. Translating it yields CASSTRQGLVYEQYF.

This sequence joins TRBV4-1 and TRBJ2-2; D gene ambiguous. Germline V gives CDR1 MGHRA, CDR2 YSYEKL. This CDR3 spans 14 amino acids. V lost 4 bases and J lost 4, with 10 bases in between. The CDR3 sequence: CASSRAHSTGELFF. The CDR3 DNA reads as TGCGCCAGCAGCCGAGCCCACTCCACCGGGGAGCTGTTTTTT.

The CDR3 reads CASSLVGQGTLSYGYTF. CDR3 DNA: TGTGCCAGCAGCTTAGTCGGACAGGGGACTCTAAGCTATGGCTACACCTTC. The chain has TRBV7-9 and TRBJ1-2; 9 bases align to TRBD1. Trimming removed 1 base from V and 4 bases from J; junction bases left unmatched: 10. Germline-derived CDR1 and CDR2 are SEHNR and FQNEAQ (reference sequence). The CDR3 covers 17 residues. The whole variable domain, remainder taken from reference TRBV7-9 and TRBJ1-2, is DTGVSQNPRHKITKRGQNVTFRCDPISEHNRLYWYRQTLGQGPEFLTYFQNEAQLEKSRLLSDRFSAERPKGSFSTLEIQRTEQGDSAMYLCASSLVGQGTLSYGYTFGSGTRLTVV.

The V and J genes are TRBV27 and TRBJ1-2, with D hard to call. Trimming stripped 4 bases from V and 2 bases from J, with 11 bases between. Germline V gene sequence: CDR1 MNHEY, CDR2 SMNVEV (reference sequence). This CDR3 contains 14 residues. CDR3 in DNA: TGTGCCAGCAGTTCGTTACCGCGGAACTATGGCTACACCTTC. Protein sequence: CASSSLPRNYGYTF.

This chain joins TRBV5-1 and TRBJ1-1, with no clear D. Trimming stripped 3 bases from V and 0 bases from J, with 12 bases between. CDR1 and CDR2 from the germline V gene are SGHRS and YFSETQ. The CDR3 length is 15 residues. The CDR3 coding sequence is TGCGCCAGCAGCTCGTTGGGCACCATGAACACTGAAGCTTTCTTT. As protein: CASSSLGTMNTEAFF.